This TCR beta chain emerged from a study of cytotoxic CD8 clonotypes in ibrutinib-treated CLL. Study background: Enrolment comprised eleven to twelve relapsed/refractory and more than 14 treatment-naive patients; some 18 were IGHV unmutated. Partial responses numbered some 25 and complete responses 2; after a median about 62 months, 14 stayed remitted and about twelve progressed. Once patients had received a median about eleven months of treatment, range 6 to 36, response samples were obtained.

Sequenced by immunoSEQ multiplex PCR; TCRdb stores in-frame clones only, minus some. The table records roughly 97,000 clones, 60% to 80% of them present only once. The sequences come from PBMCs, collected after 12 months of ibrutinib treatment. This TCR was sampled from a human donor with chronic lymphocytic leukemia.

The CDR3 is CASSWDRGNEQYF. CDR3 nucleotide sequence: TGCGCCAGCAGCTGGGACAGGGGAAACGAGCAGTACTTC. This chain joins TRBV5-1 and TRBJ2-7; TRBD1 aligns across 10 bases. CDR1 and CDR2 (germline): SGHRS, YFSETQ. Trimming took 3 bases from V and 5 from J; bases not matched to a gene: 2. This CDR3 spans 13 amino acids.